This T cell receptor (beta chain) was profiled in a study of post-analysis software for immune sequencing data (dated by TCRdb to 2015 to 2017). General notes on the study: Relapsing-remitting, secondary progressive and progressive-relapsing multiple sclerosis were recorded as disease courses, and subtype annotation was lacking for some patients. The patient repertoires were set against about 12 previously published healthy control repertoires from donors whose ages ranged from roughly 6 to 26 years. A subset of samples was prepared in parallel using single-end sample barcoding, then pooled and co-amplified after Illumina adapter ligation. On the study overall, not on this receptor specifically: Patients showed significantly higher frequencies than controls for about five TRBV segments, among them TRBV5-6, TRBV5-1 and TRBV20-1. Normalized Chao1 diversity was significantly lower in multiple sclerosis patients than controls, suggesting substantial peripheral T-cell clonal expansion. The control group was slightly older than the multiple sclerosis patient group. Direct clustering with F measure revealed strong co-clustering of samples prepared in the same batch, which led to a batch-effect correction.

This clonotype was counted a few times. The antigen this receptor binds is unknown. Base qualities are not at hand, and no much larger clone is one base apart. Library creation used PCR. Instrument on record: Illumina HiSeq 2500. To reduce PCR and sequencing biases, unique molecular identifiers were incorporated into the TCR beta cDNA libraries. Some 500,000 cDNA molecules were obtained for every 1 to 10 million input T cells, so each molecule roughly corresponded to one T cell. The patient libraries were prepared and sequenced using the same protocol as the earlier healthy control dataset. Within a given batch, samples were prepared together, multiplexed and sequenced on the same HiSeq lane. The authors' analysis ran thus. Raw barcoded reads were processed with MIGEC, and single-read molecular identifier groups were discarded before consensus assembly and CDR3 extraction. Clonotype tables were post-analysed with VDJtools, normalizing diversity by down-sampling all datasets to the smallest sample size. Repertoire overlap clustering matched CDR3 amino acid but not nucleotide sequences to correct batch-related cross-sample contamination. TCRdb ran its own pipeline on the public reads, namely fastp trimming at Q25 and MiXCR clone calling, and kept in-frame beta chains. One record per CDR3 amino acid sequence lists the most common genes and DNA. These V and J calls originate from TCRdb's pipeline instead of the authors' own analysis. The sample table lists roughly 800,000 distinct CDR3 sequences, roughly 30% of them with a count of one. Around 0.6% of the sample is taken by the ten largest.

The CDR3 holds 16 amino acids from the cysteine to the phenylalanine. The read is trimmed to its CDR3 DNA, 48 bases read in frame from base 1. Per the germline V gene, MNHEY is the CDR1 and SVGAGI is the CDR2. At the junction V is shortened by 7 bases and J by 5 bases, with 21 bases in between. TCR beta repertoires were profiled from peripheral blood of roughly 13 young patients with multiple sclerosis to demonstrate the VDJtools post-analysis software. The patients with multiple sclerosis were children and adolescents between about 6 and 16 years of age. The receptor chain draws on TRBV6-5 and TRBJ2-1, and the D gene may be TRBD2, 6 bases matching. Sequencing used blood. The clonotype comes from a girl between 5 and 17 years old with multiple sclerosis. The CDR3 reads CASNLRSGTGDNEQFF. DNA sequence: TGTGCCAGCAACCTCCGGTCGGGGACGGGGGACAATGAGCAGTTCTTC.